This T cell receptor beta chain was recorded in a study of glioma-infiltrating T cells after dendritic cell vaccination. Generated by immunoSEQ multiplex PCR, the TCRdb table keeps only in-frame clones and is missing some. The table includes approximately 90,000 clones, roughly 84% detected once. Regarding the study as a whole: Higher TCR clonality did not directly relate to longer survival. Estimated pretreatment TIL content predicted outcome after dendritic cell vaccination.

For this clone: The antigen remains unidentified.

Germline V CDR1 and CDR2: MRHNA, SNTAGT. The CDR3 is 12 amino acids. The trim removed 8 bases at V and 11 bases at J, leaving 11 bases unmatched. The TCR was taken from a human donor with glioblastoma. The V and J genes are TRBV6-4 and TRBJ1-1; 7 bases map to TRBD1. The source material was blood, sampled before dendritic cell vaccination. CDR3 bases: TGTGCCAGCCAATGGACAGGAGAAAGCGCTTTCTTT. Translated: CASQWTGESAFF.